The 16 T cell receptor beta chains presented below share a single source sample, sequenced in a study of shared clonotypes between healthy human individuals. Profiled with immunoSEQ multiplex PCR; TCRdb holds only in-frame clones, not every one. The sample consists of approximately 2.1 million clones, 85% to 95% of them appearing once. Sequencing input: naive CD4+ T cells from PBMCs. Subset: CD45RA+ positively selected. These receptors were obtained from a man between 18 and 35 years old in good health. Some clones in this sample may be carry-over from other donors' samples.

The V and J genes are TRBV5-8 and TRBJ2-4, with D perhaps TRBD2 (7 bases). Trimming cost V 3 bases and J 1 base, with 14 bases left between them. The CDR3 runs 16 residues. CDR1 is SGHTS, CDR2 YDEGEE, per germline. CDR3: CASSWGGGTAKNIQYF. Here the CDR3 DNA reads TGTGCCAGCAGCTGGGGAGGGGGGACGGCCAAAAACATTCAGTACTTC. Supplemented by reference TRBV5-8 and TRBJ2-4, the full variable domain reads EAGVTQSPTHLIKTRGQQATLRCSPISGHTSVYWYQQALGLGLQFLLWYDEGEERNRGNFPPRFSGRQFPNYSSELNVNALELEDSALYLCASSWGGGTAKNIQYFGAGTRLSVL.

The chain's CDR3 is CASSQGSRPGSYEQYF. As DNA, the CDR3 is TGCGCCAGCAGCCAAGGTTCGAGGCCGGGATCCTACGAGCAGTACTTC. The chain employs TRBV4-3 and TRBJ2-5, with D possibly matching TRBD2 (5 bases). Matching the DNA end better, TRBJ2-7 makes the J call doubtful. In germline, CDR1 is LGHNA, CDR2 YSLEER. CDR3 size: 16 residues.

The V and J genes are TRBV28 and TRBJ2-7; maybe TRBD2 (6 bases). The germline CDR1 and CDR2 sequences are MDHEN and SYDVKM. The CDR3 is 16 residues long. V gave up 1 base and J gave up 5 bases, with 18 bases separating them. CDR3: CASSLLAGRGGNEQYF. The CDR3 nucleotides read TGTGCCAGCAGTTTATTGGCGGGCCGAGGAGGGAACGAGCAGTACTTC.

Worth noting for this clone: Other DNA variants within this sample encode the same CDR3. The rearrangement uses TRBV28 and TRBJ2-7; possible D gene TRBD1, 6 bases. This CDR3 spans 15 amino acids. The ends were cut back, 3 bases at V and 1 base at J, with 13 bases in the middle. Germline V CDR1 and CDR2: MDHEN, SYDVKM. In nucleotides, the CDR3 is TGTGCCAGCAGTTTCAGCAGGGGCCTATCCTACGAGCAGTACTTC. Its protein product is CASSFSRGLSYEQYF.

DNA of the CDR3: TGTGCCAGCAGCTTATCTAGCGGGAGGGGGGGAGAGACCCAGTACTTC. Translating gives CASSLSSGRGGETQYF. This rearrangement joins TRBV5-4 to TRBJ2-5; 12 bases are shared with TRBD2. The CDR3 has 16 residues. Germline V gene sequence: CDR1 SGHNT, CDR2 YYREEE (reference sequence). The junction had 6 bases not matched to a gene; V was cut back by 2 bases and J by 4 bases.

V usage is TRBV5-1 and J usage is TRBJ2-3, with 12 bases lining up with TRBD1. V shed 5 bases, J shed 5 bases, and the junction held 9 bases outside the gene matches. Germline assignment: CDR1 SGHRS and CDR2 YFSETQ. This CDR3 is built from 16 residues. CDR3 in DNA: TGCGCCAGCAGACGCGCTGGGACAGGGGGCGGAGATACGCAGTATTTT. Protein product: CASRRAGTGGGDTQYF.

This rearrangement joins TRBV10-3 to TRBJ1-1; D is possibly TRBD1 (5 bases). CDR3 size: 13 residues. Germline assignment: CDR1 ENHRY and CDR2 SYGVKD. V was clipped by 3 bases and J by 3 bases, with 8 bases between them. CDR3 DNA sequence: TGTGCCATCAGTGATGGGGGGGACACTGAAGCTTTCTTT. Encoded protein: CAISDGGDTEAFF.

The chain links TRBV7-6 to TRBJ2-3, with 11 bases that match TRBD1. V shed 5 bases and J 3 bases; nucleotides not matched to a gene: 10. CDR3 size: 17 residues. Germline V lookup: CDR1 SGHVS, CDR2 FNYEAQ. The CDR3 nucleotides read TGTGCCAGCAGCCTCTTTCGGGACAGGGGGATAACAGATACGCAGTATTTT. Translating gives CASSLFRDRGITDTQYF.

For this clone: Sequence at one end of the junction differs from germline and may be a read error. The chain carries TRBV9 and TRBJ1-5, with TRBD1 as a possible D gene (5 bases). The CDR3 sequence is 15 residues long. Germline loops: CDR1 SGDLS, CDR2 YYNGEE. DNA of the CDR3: TGTGCCAGCAGCCCCAGTGGGGGTAGCGATCAGCCCCAGCATTTT. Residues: CASSPSGGSDQPQHF.

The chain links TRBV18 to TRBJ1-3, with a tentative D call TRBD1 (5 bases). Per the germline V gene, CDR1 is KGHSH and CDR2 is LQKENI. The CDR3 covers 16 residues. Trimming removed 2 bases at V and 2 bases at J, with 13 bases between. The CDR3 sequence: CASSPSGGRTGNTIYF. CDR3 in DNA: TGTGCCAGCTCACCAAGTGGGGGTAGAACTGGAAACACCATATATTTT.

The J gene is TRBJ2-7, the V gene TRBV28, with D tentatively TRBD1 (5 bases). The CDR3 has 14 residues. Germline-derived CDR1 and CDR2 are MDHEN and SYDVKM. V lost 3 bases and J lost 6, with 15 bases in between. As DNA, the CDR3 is TGTGCCAGCAGTTTGGGCCAGTTACAGGTCGAGCAGTACTTC. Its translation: CASSLGQLQVEQYF.

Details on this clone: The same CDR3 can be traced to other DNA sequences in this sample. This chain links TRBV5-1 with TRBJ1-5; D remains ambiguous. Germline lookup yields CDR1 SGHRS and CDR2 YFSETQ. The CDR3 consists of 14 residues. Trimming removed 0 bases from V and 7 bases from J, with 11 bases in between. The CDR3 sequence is CASSLGGLGQPQHF. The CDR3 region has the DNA TGCGCCAGCAGCTTGGGAGGGTTAGGGCAGCCCCAGCATTTT.

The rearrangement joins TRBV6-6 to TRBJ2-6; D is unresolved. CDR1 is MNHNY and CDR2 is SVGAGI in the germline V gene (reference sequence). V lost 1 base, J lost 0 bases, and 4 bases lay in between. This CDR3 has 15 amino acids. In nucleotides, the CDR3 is TGTGCCAGCAGTTACTGGGGCTCTGGGGCCAACGTCCTGACTTTC. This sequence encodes CASSYWGSGANVLTF.

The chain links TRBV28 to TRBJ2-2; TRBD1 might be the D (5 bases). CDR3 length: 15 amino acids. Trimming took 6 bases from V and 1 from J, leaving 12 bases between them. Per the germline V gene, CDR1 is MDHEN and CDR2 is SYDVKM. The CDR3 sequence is CASRIDRKNTGELFF. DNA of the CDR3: TGTGCCAGCAGAATAGACAGAAAGAACACCGGGGAGCTGTTTTTT.

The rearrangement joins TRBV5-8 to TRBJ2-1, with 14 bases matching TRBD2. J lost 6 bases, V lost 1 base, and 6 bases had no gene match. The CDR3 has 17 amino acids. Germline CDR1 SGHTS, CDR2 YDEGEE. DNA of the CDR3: TGTGCCAGCAGCTTGCCATCCGGACTAGCGGGGGGCAATGAGCAGTTCTTC. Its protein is CASSLPSGLAGGNEQFF. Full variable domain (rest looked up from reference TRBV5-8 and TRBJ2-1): EAGVTQSPTHLIKTRGQQATLRCSPISGHTSVYWYQQALGLGLQFLLWYDEGEERNRGNFPPRFSGRQFPNYSSELNVNALELEDSALYLCASSLPSGLAGGNEQFFGPGTRLTVL.

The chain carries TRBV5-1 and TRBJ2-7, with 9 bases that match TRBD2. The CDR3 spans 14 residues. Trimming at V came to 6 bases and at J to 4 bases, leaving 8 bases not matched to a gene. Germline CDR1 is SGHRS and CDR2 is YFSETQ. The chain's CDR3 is CASKWLAGTYEQYF. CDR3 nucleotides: TGCGCCAGCAAATGGCTAGCGGGGACATACGAGCAGTACTTC.